A selection of T cell receptor beta chains follows, all from one sample in a study of T cell repertoires in cytomegalovirus infection. These receptors have no identified antigens. Via MiXCR, TCRdb re-called the reads, giving one row per CDR3 protein. The sample lists approximately 590,000 distinct CDR3 sequences, 40% occurring once. The material sequenced was cultured PBMCs, taken from culture after CMV antigen stimulation. These receptors were obtained from a human donor in good health (CMV status not recorded). Some clones in this sample may be carry-over from other donors' samples. The CDR3 runs from the conserved cysteine through the conserved F or W. The D gene is left open where the match is weak. Rows give clone size only sometimes, using once, few, many, or a class for an expanded clone.

few	TRBJ2-1	TRBV5-6	NA	CASSLSGSSSYNEQFF	TGTGCCAGCAGCTTATCCGGGTCTAGCTCCTACAATGAGCAGTTCTTC
few	TRBJ2-1	TRBV7-8	TRBD2	CASSLAGRTTYNEQFF	TGTGCCAGCAGCTTAGCCGGGAGGACGACCTACAATGAGCAGTTCTTC
NA	TRBJ2-7	TRBV5-4	NA	CASRLGGDPAYEQYF	TGTGCCAGCAGACTGGGTGGGGACCCCGCCTACGAGCAGTACTTC
few	TRBJ2-3	TRBV5-5	NA	CASSLDAVVTDTQYF	TGTGCCAGCAGCTTGGATGCAGTGGTGACAGATACGCAGTATTTT
NA	TRBJ1-2	TRBV28	TRBD1	CASSTGGDYYGYTF	TGTGCCAGCAGTACAGGGGGTGATTACTATGGCTACACCTTC
NA	TRBJ1-4	TRBV20-1	NA	CSAKNGPFDEKLFF	TGCAGTGCTAAGAATGGGCCCTTTGATGAAAAACTGTTTTTT
few	TRBJ2-7	TRBV4-1	NA	CASSTSDRTKYEQYF	TGCGCCAGCAGCACCTCGGACAGAACGAAATACGAGCAGTACTTC
NA	TRBJ1-2	TRBV7-2	NA	CASSLRRGQGSYGYTF	TGTGCCAGCAGCTTACGTCGAGGGCAGGGAAGCTATGGCTACACCTTC
NA	TRBJ1-6	TRBV20-1	NA	CSARTERQFRTPLHF	TGCAGTGCTAGGACGGAGAGGCAGTTTAGGACACCCCTCCACTTT
NA	TRBJ2-5	TRBV20-1	TRBD1	CSALTGVQETQYF	TGCAGTGCCCTGACAGGGGTCCAAGAGACCCAGTACTTC
many	TRBJ1-4	TRBV7-2	TRBD1	CASSPSSGTGLAEKLFF	TGTGCCAGCAGCCCCTCTTCGGGGACAGGGCTTGCGGAAAAACTGTTTTTT
few	TRBJ2-5	TRBV11-3	TRBD1	CASSHRHDRAETQYF	TGTGCCAGCAGCCACCGCCATGACAGGGCGGAGACCCAGTACTTC
few	TRBJ2-7	TRBV28	TRBD1	CASSYTSDRGIYEQYF	TGTGCCAGCAGTTACACCTCGGACAGGGGAATTTACGAGCAGTACTTC
NA	TRBJ1-5	TRBV12-3/TRBV12-4	TRBD1	CASSTGTGDQPQHF	TGTGCCAGCAGTACCGGGACAGGAGATCAGCCCCAGCATTTT
NA	TRBJ1-2	TRBV4-1	NA	CASSQQEGYGYTF	TGCGCCAGCAGCCAACAGGAGGGCTATGGCTACACCTTC
NA	TRBJ2-1	TRBV28	TRBD1	CASSLLGQGTYNEQFF	TGTGCCAGCAGTTTATTGGGACAGGGCACCTACAATGAGCAGTTCTTC
NA	TRBJ1-6	TRBV19	TRBD1	CASGGIGQDNSPLHF	TGTGCCAGTGGTGGGATCGGACAGGATAATTCACCCCTCCACTTT
NA	TRBJ2-2	TRBV11-3	TRBD2	CASSPRSGGSALTGELFF	TGTGCCAGCAGCCCCCGGTCTGGCGGGAGTGCGTTGACCGGGGAGCTGTTTTTT
few	TRBJ2-6	TRBV7-6	NA	CASSIYRVSGANVLTF	TGTGCCAGCAGCATTTACAGGGTCTCTGGGGCCAACGTCCTGACTTTC
NA	TRBJ1-2	TRBV12-3/TRBV12-4	NA	CASSLGAGYYGYTF	TGTGCCAGCAGTTTAGGCGCAGGGTACTATGGCTACACCTTC
few	TRBJ2-2	TRBV29-1	NA	CSVGRPTGELFF	TGCAGCGTTGGAAGGCCCACCGGGGAGCTGTTTTTT
NA	TRBJ2-1	TRBV6-1	TRBD2	CASSPRLATGGEQFF	TGTGCCAGCAGTCCCAGACTAGCTACTGGGGGTGAGCAGTTCTTC
NA	TRBJ1-6	TRBV4-3	NA	CASSQVKQGKLSPLHF	TGCGCCAGCAGCCAAGTAAAACAGGGAAAACTTTCACCCCTCCACTTT
NA	TRBJ2-7	TRBV5-1	NA	CASSKAGPYEQYF	TGCGCCAGCAGTAAGGCGGGACCCTACGAGCAGTACTTC
NA	TRBJ2-7	TRBV7-8	NA	CASSYHDREQYF	TGTGCCAGCAGCTACCACGACCGCGAGCAGTACTTC
few	TRBJ1-6	TRBV7-6	NA	CASSPTGGSNSPLHF	TGTGCCAGCAGCCCCACGGGGGGATCAAATTCACCCCTCCACTTT
many	TRBJ2-4	TRBV7-8	NA	CASSPTRLLAKNIQYF	TGTGCCAGCAGCCCCACGAGGCTACTAGCCAAAAACATTCAGTACTTC
NA	TRBJ2-7	TRBV6-1	TRBD1	CASSWRGGRTYEQYF	TGTGCCAGCAGTTGGAGAGGGGGCCGTACCTACGAGCAGTACTTC
few	TRBJ1-2	TRBV19	NA	CASSASGTTYGYTF	TGTGCCAGTAGTGCCTCCGGGACAACCTATGGCTACACCTTC
few	TRBJ2-7	TRBV5-8	TRBD2	CASSLILAGAYEQYF	TGTGCCAGCAGCTTGATACTAGCGGGGGCCTACGAGCAGTACTTC
few	TRBJ1-6	TRBV6-5	NA	CASSYSAGLYNSPLHF	TGTGCCAGCAGTTACTCGGCAGGGCTCTATAATTCACCCCTCCACTTT
few	TRBJ1-1	TRBV11-2	NA	CASSTADGFYRLNTEAFF	TGTGCCAGCAGCACCGCGGACGGATTTTATCGCCTGAACACTGAAGCTTTCTTT
NA	TRBJ2-1	TRBV7-2	TRBD2	CASSLFSGPYNEQFF	TGTGCCAGCAGCTTATTTAGCGGGCCCTACAATGAGCAGTTCTTC
few	TRBJ2-3	TRBV20-1	TRBD2	CSARTTSGGLDTQYF	TGCAGTGCTAGAACGACTAGCGGGGGGTTAGATACGCAGTATTTT
NA	TRBJ2-1	TRBV2	TRBD2	CARGGTSGMDNEQFF	TGTGCCAGGGGTGGGACTAGCGGGATGGACAATGAGCAGTTCTTC
few	TRBJ1-5	TRBV24-1	NA	CATSDPGGNQPQHF	TGTGCCACCAGTGATCCCGGAGGGAATCAGCCCCAGCATTTT
many	TRBJ2-1	TRBV7-6	NA	CASSLGRPIYNEQFF	TGTGCCAGCAGCTTAGGGCGGCCAATCTACAATGAGCAGTTCTTC
NA	TRBJ2-7	TRBV11-2	NA	CASSFLQGKAYEQYF	TGTGCCAGCAGCTTTTTACAGGGAAAGGCCTACGAGCAGTACTTC
few	TRBJ2-7	TRBV7-2	TRBD2	CASSLRGGRVPYEQYF	TGTGCCAGCAGCTTACGAGGCGGGAGGGTCCCCTACGAGCAGTACTTC
NA	TRBJ2-2	TRBV5-6	TRBD1	CASSLGTGAATGELFF	TGTGCCAGCAGCTTGGGGACAGGGGCGGCCACCGGGGAGCTGTTTTTT
NA	TRBJ2-1	TRBV29-1	TRBD1	CSVVRQGEQFF	TGCAGCGTTGTAAGACAGGGTGAGCAGTTCTTC
few	TRBJ2-1	TRBV7-2	NA	CASGSFKEQFF	TGTGCCAGCGGATCCTTTAAGGAGCAGTTCTTC
few	TRBJ1-3	TRBV11-2	NA	CASSTHRDRPGNTIYF	TGTGCCAGCAGCACACACAGGGATCGACCTGGAAACACCATATATTTT